Below are 22 T cell receptor beta chains sequenced from a single sample in a study of CD8+ T cells in alopecia areata (dated by TCRdb to the late 2010s). Libraries came from the immunoSEQ multiplex PCR assay. RNA was extracted from all samples and reverse transcribed into cDNA, which served as template for TCR sequencing. Imported from immuneACCESS, the table was reduced by TCRdb to in-frame sequences with V and J called. These copies leave out some clones; in studies compared against another copy, an unresolved V gene accounts for under half, and the cause of the remainder is not known. The sample has about 290,000 clones on record, roughly 64% of them singletons. The top ten constitute under 2% of the sample. What this sample's time point label stands for: around 26 weeks on oral tofacitinib. The treatment or condition label of this sample denotes: oral pan-JAK inhibitor, 5-10 mg twice daily. Sequenced material: CD4+ T cells sorted from blood, taken at week 24, from a patient treated with tofacitinib. The receptors were gathered from a human donor with alopecia areata.

V is TRBV29-1 and J is TRBJ2-7, with a possible D match to TRBD1 (5 bases). Germline V gene sequence: CDR1 SQVTM, CDR2 ANQGSEA. This CDR3 is 14 amino acids long. The V end was cut by 7 bases, the J end by 1 base, with 17 bases between. The CDR3 loop reads CSARSGQGSYEQYF. The DNA of the CDR3 is TGCAGCGCAAGGTCCGGGCAGGGATCCTACGAGCAGTACTTC.

The chain joins TRBV4-2 to TRBJ2-6, with D possibly being TRBD2 (6 bases). The CDR3 loop spans 17 amino acids. Germline V gene sequence: CDR1 LGHNA, CDR2 YNFKEQ. V dropped 4 bases and J dropped 4 bases, with 17 bases sitting between them. CDR3 loop: CASSPPVEGLGANVLTF. CDR3 in DNA: TGTGCCAGCAGCCCGCCCGTGGAGGGTTTGGGGGCCAACGTCCTGACTTTC.

The chain is built from TRBV4-3 and TRBJ1-5; 7 bases map to TRBD1. The ends lost 1 base at V and 3 bases at J; junction bases unmatched: 6. Germline values: CDR1 LGHNA, CDR2 YSLEER. The CDR3 loop spans 16 amino acids. The CDR3 loop reads CASSQAWGQYNQPQHF. CDR3 bases: TGCGCCAGCAGCCAAGCTTGGGGACAGTACAATCAGCCCCAGCATTTT.

The chain recombines TRBV9 with TRBJ1-6; D gene uncertain. CDR1 SGDLS and CDR2 YYNGEE come from the germline V gene. This CDR3 has 14 residues. V was shortened by 3 bases and J by 10 bases, with 14 bases between the two germline ends. The CDR3: CASSAPQNRSPLHF. The DNA for the CDR3 is TGTGCCAGCAGCGCCCCACAGAACCGATCACCCCTCCACTTT.

The rearrangement uses TRBV5-4 and TRBJ2-5; 10 bases are a match to TRBD2. Trimming at V came to 6 bases and at J to 1 base, leaving 12 bases not matched to a gene. This CDR3 contains 17 residues. Germline assignment: CDR1 SGHNT and CDR2 YYREEE (reference sequence). The CDR3 region has the DNA TGTGCCAGCACCGAACCCCCGGTAGCGGGGGGCCAAGAGACCCAGTACTTC. It codes for CASTEPPVAGGQETQYF. The whole variable domain, filled in from reference TRBV5-4 and TRBJ2-5, reads ETGVTQSPTHLIKTRGQQVTLRCSSQSGHNTVSWYQQALGQGPQFIFQYYREEENGRGNFPPRFSGLQFPNYSSELNVNALELDDSALYLCASTEPPVAGGQETQYFGPGTRLLVL.

The table lists this clone with a few counts. CDR3 region: CASSEEGPNTEAFF. Here the CDR3 DNA reads TGTGCCAGCAGTGAAGAGGGGCCAAACACTGAAGCTTTCTTT. The V call is TRBV2, the J call TRBJ1-1, with D tentatively TRBD1 (5 bases). The CDR3 is 14 amino acids. The germline V and J ends were trimmed by 1 base and 2 bases, with 8 bases remaining between them. Germline V CDR1 and CDR2: SNHLY, FYNNEI.

V gene TRBV27 combines with J gene TRBJ2-1; D is unclear. V lost 6 bases and J lost 8, with 11 bases in between. This CDR3 has 12 amino acids. Germline CDR1 MNHEY, CDR2 SMNVEV (reference sequence). CDR3 in amino acids: CASRPRSDEQFF. Here the CDR3 DNA reads TGTGCCAGCAGACCCAGGAGTGATGAGCAGTTCTTC.

This clone came up a few times. The V call is TRBV4-1, the J call TRBJ2-7; unclear D gene. CDR1 MGHRA and CDR2 YSYEKL come from the germline V gene. The CDR3 contains 16 residues. Trimming took off 0 bases at V and 3 bases at J, with 15 bases between the two ends. The CDR3 loop reads CASSQDFYTVVYEQYF. The CDR3 DNA reads TGCGCCAGCAGCCAAGATTTTTACACAGTCGTCTACGAGCAGTACTTC.

The rearrangement links TRBV14 to TRBJ1-1; TRBD1 matches at 7 bases. V was clipped by 4 bases and J by 0 bases; unmatched bases: 14. CDR3 size: 18 residues. Germline V gene data show CDR1 as SGHDN and CDR2 as FVKESK. The CDR3 DNA sequence: TGTGCCAGCAGCCCAACCTTCCCGGGACAGTGGATGAACACTGAAGCTTTCTTT. The encoded protein is CASSPTFPGQWMNTEAFF.

V usage is TRBV5-1 and J usage is TRBJ2-1; D gene uncertain. This CDR3 contains 14 residues. V was cut by 4 bases and J by 3 bases, with 11 bases left in between. In germline, CDR1 is SGHRS, CDR2 YFSETQ. This CDR3 is CASSPSTVYNEQFF. The CDR3 nucleotides read TGCGCCAGCAGCCCGAGTACGGTCTACAATGAGCAGTTCTTC.

This clone came up a few times. This chain connects TRBV14 to TRBJ1-2; TRBD1 matches at 9 bases. The CDR3 has 14 residues. CDR1 SGHDN and CDR2 FVKESK come from the germline V gene. Losses at the gene ends were 5 bases for V and 4 bases for J; bases not matched to a gene: 5. The CDR3 region has the DNA TGTGCCAGCAGCGGGGGACAGGGAAGCTATGGCTACACCTTC. As protein: CASSGGQGSYGYTF.

A few counts support this clone. The rearrangement uses TRBV4-1 and TRBJ2-3; D remains unclear. Trimming cost V 0 bases and J 7 bases, with 8 bases left between them. Germline values: CDR1 MGHRA, CDR2 YSYEKL. This CDR3 region has 13 residues. CDR3 nucleotides: TGCGCCAGCAGCCAAGATCTGAGGTATACGCAGTATTTT. Translated: CASSQDLRYTQYF.

V is TRBV29-1 and J is TRBJ1-4; TRBD1 matches 7 bases. The CDR3 runs to 15 residues. Trimming took 5 bases from V and 2 from J; bases not matched to a gene: 8. The V gene's germline CDR1 is SQVTM and CDR2 ANQGSEA. CDR3 residues: CSVTQGVVTNEKLFF. The CDR3 DNA sequence: TGCAGCGTTACCCAGGGGGTAGTCACTAATGAAAAACTGTTTTTT.

The V and J genes are TRBV11-2 and TRBJ1-6; D remains unclear. The CDR3 extends over 14 amino acids. Looked up from germline, CDR1 is SGHAT and CDR2 is FQNNGV. The V end was cut by 2 bases, the J end by 9 bases, with 11 bases between. CDR3 region: CASSLSSLISPLHF. The CDR3 DNA reads as TGTGCCAGCAGCTTAAGTTCCCTGATTTCACCCCTCCACTTT.

V usage is TRBV2 and J usage is TRBJ1-5; D uncertain. Germline V gene lookup returns CDR1 SNHLY and CDR2 FYNNEI. Trimming stripped 2 bases from V and 1 base from J, with 6 bases between. This CDR3 has 14 amino acids. The CDR3 nucleotides read TGTGCCAGCAGTGAAAGTAAAAGCAATCAGCCCCAGCATTTT. It yields the protein CASSESKSNQPQHF. Variable domain in full (rest from reference TRBV2 and TRBJ1-5): EPEVTQTPSHQVTQMGQEVILRCVPISNHLYFYWYRQILGQKVEFLVSFYNNEISEKSEIFDDQFSVERPDGSNFTLKIRSTKLEDSAMYFCASSESKSNQPQHFGDGTRLSIL.

This chain links TRBV7-9 with TRBJ1-4; D is ambiguous. Germline V lookup: CDR1 SEHNR, CDR2 FQNEAQ (reference sequence). V lost 2 bases to trimming and J lost 8 bases, with 12 bases between them. The CDR3 sequence is 14 residues long. The CDR3 bases are TGTGCCAGCAGCTTAAGAGGATTGGGAGAAAAACTGTTTTTT. It translates to CASSLRGLGEKLFF. Together with reference TRBV7-9 and TRBJ1-4, the CDR3 gives the full variable domain: DTGVSQNPRHKITKRGQNVTFRCDPISEHNRLYWYRQTLGQGPEFLTYFQNEAQLEKSRLLSDRFSAERPKGSFSTLEIQRTEQGDSAMYLCASSLRGLGEKLFFGSGTQLSVL.

This clone was seen a handful of times. This chain uses TRBV5-1 with TRBJ2-1; 11 positions match TRBD2. Germline assignment: CDR1 SGHRS and CDR2 YFSETQ. The CDR3 loop spans 15 amino acids. V dropped 6 bases and J dropped 3; count of bases not matched to a gene: 5. CDR3: CASMSSGGHYNEQFF. The DNA of the CDR3 is TGCGCCAGCATGTCTAGCGGGGGGCACTACAATGAGCAGTTCTTC.

The chain uses TRBV5-1 and TRBJ1-1; unclear D gene. The V and J ends lost 2 bases and 2 bases respectively, with 4 bases between them. Germline V gene sequence: CDR1 SGHRS, CDR2 YFSETQ. The CDR3 length is 12 residues. CDR3 coding DNA: TGCGCCAGCAGCTTCATTAACACTGAAGCTTTCTTT. Protein: CASSFINTEAFF.

This chain joins TRBV7-3 and TRBJ1-6, with 8 nucleotides matching TRBD1. Trimming took 4 bases from V and 10 from J; bases not matched to a gene: 6. The CDR3 loop spans 14 amino acids. Looked up from germline, CDR1 is SGHTA and CDR2 is FQGTGA. CDR3 amino acids: CASSSNRGGSPLHF. CDR3 bases: TGTGCCAGCAGCTCAAACAGGGGGGGCTCACCCCTCCACTTT. Combining the CDR3 with reference TRBV7-3 and TRBJ1-6 gives the whole variable domain GAGVSQTPSNKVTEKGKYVELRCDPISGHTALYWYRQSLGQGPEFLIYFQGTGAADDSGLPNDRFFAVRPEGSVSTLKIQRTERGDSAVYLCASSSNRGGSPLHFGNGTRLTVT.

This clone was counted once. DNA of the CDR3: TGTGCCTGGAGGCAGGGGGGGCGAGGCTATGGCTACACCTTC. It codes for CAWRQGGRGYGYTF. This rearrangement joins TRBV30 to TRBJ1-2; 7 bases agree with TRBD1. Germline V gene lookup returns CDR1 GTSNPN and CDR2 SVGIG (reference sequence). Germline trimming cut 3 bases from V and 4 bases from J; bases unmatched to any gene: 8. The CDR3 consists of 14 residues.

The CDR3 sequence is CSVSGGRFNYGYTF. In DNA, the CDR3 is TGCAGCGTGTCAGGGGGGCGGTTTAACTATGGCTACACCTTC. The genes are TRBV29-1 and TRBJ1-2; 7 bases are shared with TRBD1. The CDR3 totals 14 residues. Germline V gives CDR1 SQVTM, CDR2 ANQGSEA. J lost 1 base, V lost 6 bases, and 8 bases had no gene match.

This sequence joins TRBV30 and TRBJ2-7; D might be TRBD1 (6 bases). V was shortened by 8 bases and J by 3 bases, with 20 bases between the two germline ends. This CDR3 comprises 14 residues. Germline values: CDR1 GTSNPN, CDR2 SVGIG (reference sequence). This CDR3 is CARRDIQRLYEQYF. CDR3 coding DNA: TGTGCCCGACGGGACATCCAGCGCCTCTACGAGCAGTACTTC.